What follows describes a single T cell receptor beta chain. V lost 0 bases to trimming and J lost 6 bases; unmatched junction nucleotides: 16. The CDR3 is 19 residues long. Germline V gene lookup returns CDR1 GTSNPN and CDR2 SVGIG (reference sequence). The data belong to a study of cytomegalovirus exposure and HLA in healthy donors. The overall study: The same platform used for the approximately 700 first-cohort repertoires was also used for the approximately 120 validation repertoires, as a later analysis reported.

This table comes from immunoSEQ multiplex PCR, and its TCRdb copy is limited to in-frame clones, with some not included. Here the sample spans 95,000 to 150,000 clones, roughly 94% being singletons. The TCR sequence derives from a woman between 18 and 30 years old in good health and CMV-seronegative. V usage is TRBV30 and J usage is TRBJ1-6; TRBD1 matches 8 bases. Sequences were obtained from PBMCs. The CDR3 reads CAWSVLGGTRTGFNSPLHF. In DNA, the CDR3 is TGTGCCTGGAGTGTACTGGGGGGAACTCGGACAGGGTTTAATTCACCCCTCCACTTT.